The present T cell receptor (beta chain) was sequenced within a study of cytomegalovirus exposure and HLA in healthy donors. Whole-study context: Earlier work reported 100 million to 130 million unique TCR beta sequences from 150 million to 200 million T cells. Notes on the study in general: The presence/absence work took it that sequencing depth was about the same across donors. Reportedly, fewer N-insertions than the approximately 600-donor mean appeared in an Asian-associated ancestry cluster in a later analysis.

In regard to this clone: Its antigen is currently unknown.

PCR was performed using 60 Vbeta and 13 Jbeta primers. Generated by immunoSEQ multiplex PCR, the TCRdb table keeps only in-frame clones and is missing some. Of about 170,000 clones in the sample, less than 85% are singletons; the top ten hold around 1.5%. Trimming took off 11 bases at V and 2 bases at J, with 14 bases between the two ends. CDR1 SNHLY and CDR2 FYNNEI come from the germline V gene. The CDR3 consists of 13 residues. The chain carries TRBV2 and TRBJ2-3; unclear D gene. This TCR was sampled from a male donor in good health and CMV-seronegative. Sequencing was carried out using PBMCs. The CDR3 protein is CAQRSQNTDTQYF. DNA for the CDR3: TGTGCCCAACGTTCCCAGAACACAGATACGCAGTATTTT. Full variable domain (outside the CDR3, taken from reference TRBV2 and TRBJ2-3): EPEVTQTPSHQVTQMGQEVILRCVPISNHLYFYWYRQILGQKVEFLVSFYNNEISEKSEIFDDQFSVERPDGSNFTLKIRSTKLEDSAMYFCAQRSQNTDTQYFGPGTRLTVL.